This TCR beta chain was captured by sequencing in a study of T cell changes during pregnancy in multiple sclerosis (dated by TCRdb to about 2019). Regarding the research as a whole: The study examined how the T cell repertoire changed over the course of pregnancy in women with multiple sclerosis.

In the case of this clone: No cognate antigen has been identified for it. No base quality information exists; no much larger clone differs at one position.

The CDR3, cysteine through phenylalanine, is 14 amino acids long. This entry keeps only the CDR3 DNA: 42 bases, framed from base 1. CDR1 and CDR2 were assigned from the germline V gene as SGHRS and YFSETQ. The germline ends are 8 bases apart after V is trimmed by 0 bases and J by 4 bases. Receptors were amplified or captured by the immunoSEQ multiplex PCR assay. The table comes from immuneACCESS by way of TCRdb, which keeps in-frame sequences with V and J called. Part of the clones is missing from these tables; in studies checked, under half for an unresolved V gene and the rest for unknown reasons. In this sample the table shows around 41,000 clones, roughly 90% of which occur a single time. More than 1.4% of the sample rests with the top ten.

The sequence was collected from a female donor with multiple sclerosis, enrolled in a pregnancy study. The material sequenced was PBMCs (not recorded whether the cells were cultured). Recombination connected TRBV5-1 to TRBJ2-1, with the D gene not clear enough to name. The sequenced DNA: TGCGCCAGCAGCTTGGACAGATCTTACAATGAGCAGTTCTTC. Its amino acids are CASSLDRSYNEQFF.